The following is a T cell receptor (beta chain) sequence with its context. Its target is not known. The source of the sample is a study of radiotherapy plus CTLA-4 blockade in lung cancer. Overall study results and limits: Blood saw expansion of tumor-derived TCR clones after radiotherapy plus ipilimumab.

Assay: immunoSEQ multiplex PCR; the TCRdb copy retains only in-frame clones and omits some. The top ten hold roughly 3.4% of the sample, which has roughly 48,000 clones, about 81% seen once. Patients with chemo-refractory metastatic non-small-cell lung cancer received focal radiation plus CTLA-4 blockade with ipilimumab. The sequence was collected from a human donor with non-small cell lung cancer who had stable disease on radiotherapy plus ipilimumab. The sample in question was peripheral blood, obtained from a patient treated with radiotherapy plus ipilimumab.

CDR3 loop: CSAAGGLAGEMGRGELFF. The CDR3 nucleotides read TGCAGCGCAGCGGGGGGACTAGCGGGAGAGATGGGACGCGGGGAGCTGTTTTTT. The chain joins TRBV29-1 to TRBJ2-2; 14 bases align to TRBD2. The CDR3 runs to 18 residues. Germline lookup yields CDR1 SQVTM and CDR2 ANQGSEA. Trimming removed 7 bases from V and 7 bases from J; junction bases left unmatched: 17.